The 5 T cell receptor beta chains listed next were all sequenced from one sample in a study of T cells after yellow fever vaccination. Each CDR3 protein gets one entry after TCRdb re-called the 5' RACE reads with MiXCR. The data hold approximately 170,000 distinct CDR3 sequences, with approximately 11% observed a single time. The specimen comprised CD8+ T cells sorted from PBMCs, sampled 15 days after the yellow fever booster vaccination. These receptors were collected from a man between 18 and 35 years old who received the YFV17D yellow fever vaccine.

V usage is TRBV7-9 and J usage is TRBJ1-1; no clear D. The CDR3 covers 14 residues. V lost 5 bases and J 6 bases, leaving 16 bases between the germline ends. Germline V gene data show CDR1 as SEHNR and CDR2 as FQNEAQ (reference sequence). CDR3 sequence reads: CASSAHGPGAEAFF. The DNA for the CDR3 is TGTGCCAGCAGCGCGCACGGCCCGGGCGCTGAAGCTTTCTTT.

The J gene is TRBJ2-5, the V gene TRBV27, with 13 bases that match TRBD2. The V gene end was trimmed by 5 bases and the J gene end by 5 bases; junction bases not matched to a gene: 5. CDR1 MNHEY and CDR2 SMNVEV come from the germline V gene (reference sequence). The CDR3 totals 15 residues. CDR3 residues: CASSPRTSGGETQYF. The CDR3 DNA is TGTGCCAGCAGTCCTCGGACTAGCGGGGGCGAGACCCAGTACTTC.

The CDR3 loop is CASSRYLTGAITDTQYF. DNA for the CDR3: TGCGCCAGCAGCCGCTATCTAACGGGGGCTATCACAGATACGCAGTATTTT. The chain is built from TRBV4-3 and TRBJ2-3; D possibly matches TRBD1 or TRBD2 (6 bases each). CDR1 LGHNA and CDR2 YSLEER come from the germline V gene. This CDR3 region has 17 residues. V lost 4 bases and J 2 bases, leaving 19 bases between the germline ends.

This clonotype was counted a few times. This chain joins TRBV5-6 and TRBJ1-2, with TRBD1 as a possible D gene (6 bases). Germline lookup yields CDR1 SGHDT and CDR2 YYEEEE. The length of the CDR3 is 14 residues. V was cut by 2 bases and J by 8 bases, with 16 bases left in between. CDR3 residues: CASSFWGATRGYTF. CDR3 nucleotide sequence: TGTGCCAGCAGCTTCTGGGGGGCAACGCGAGGCTACACCTTC.

This clonotype was seen a handful of times. This chain connects TRBV7-9 to TRBJ1-4, with 8 bases matching TRBD1. The CDR3 sequence is 15 residues long. Losses at the gene ends were 4 bases for V and 6 bases for J; bases not matched to a gene: 7. CDR1 SEHNR and CDR2 FQNEAQ come from the germline V gene (reference sequence). CDR3 sequence reads: CASSSRGQGDEKLFF. The CDR3 coding sequence is TGTGCCAGCAGCTCCCGAGGACAGGGAGATGAAAAACTGTTTTTT.